The rows below give T cell receptor beta chains drawn from one sample of a study of post-analysis software for immune sequencing data. TCRdb itself ran the PCR reads through MiXCR, one entry per CDR3 protein. Among about half a million distinct CDR3 sequences, around 36% were seen once, and the ten largest hold 4.5% to 7.5%. The sample was blood. The receptor source for this set is a girl aged 2-17 years with multiple sclerosis. Both conserved end residues are part of each CDR3. A D gene is named only where the DNA matches it firmly. The size field is filled for only some rows; it gives once, few, many or a size class.

abundance	v_gene	d_gene	j_gene	CDR3nt	CDR3aa
NA	TRBV3-1	NA	TRBJ1-6	TGTGCCAGCAGCCAAGTCGGGTCGCCACCCCTCCACTTT	CASSQVGSPPLHF
few	TRBV3-1	NA	TRBJ2-5	TGTGCCAGCAGCCCGCCCCGGGGCAGTAGAGAGACCCAGTACTTC	CASSPPRGSRETQYF
NA	TRBV6-1	NA	TRBJ1-5	TGTGCCAGCAGCCCCGGTAGAGGGTTTAGCAATCAGCCCCAGCATTTT	CASSPGRGFSNQPQHF
NA	TRBV29-1	NA	TRBJ1-2	TGCAGCGCACCCCACCAGGATGGCTACACCTTC	CSAPHQDGYTF
NA	TRBV15	TRBD2	TRBJ2-3	TGTGCCATCCGACGGGGGGGCGAGTCAGATACGCAGTATTTT	CAIRRGGESDTQYF
NA	TRBV20-1	TRBD2	TRBJ2-3	TGCAGTGCTAACGGCGGGGGGAGGGAAGATACGCAGTATTTT	CSANGGGREDTQYF
NA	TRBV6-5	NA	TRBJ2-2	TGTGCCAGCAGTTACATTAGCACCGGGGAGCTGTTTTTT	CASSYISTGELFF
few	TRBV21-1	NA	TRBJ2-5	TGTGCCAGCAGCAAAGAACATCCCGGGACAACCGAGAGGGAGACCCAGTACTTC	CASSKEHPGTTERETQYF
few	TRBV6-6	NA	TRBJ2-7	TGTGCCAGCAGCACCGGGTCCCTTAGGGAGCAGTACTTC	CASSTGSLREQYF
NA	TRBV20-1	NA	TRBJ1-2	TGCAGCGGCGAACCAAATGCGACGAACATCTATGGCTACACCTTC	CSGEPNATNIYGYTF
NA	TRBV29-1	NA	TRBJ2-7	TGCAGCGTTTCCAAGACAGACTCCTACGAGCAGTACTTC	CSVSKTDSYEQYF